This is a list of T cell receptor beta chains from one sample in a study of vaccination effects on CD4 cells after COVID-19. Assay used: immunoSEQ multiplex PCR; TCRdb lists only in-frame clones, some missing. The repertoire holds just under 75,000 clones, with approximately 75% as singletons. These receptors' targets are unknown. Material: CD4+ T cells from PBMCs cultured with HCoV-NL63 spike peptides, obtained before COVID-19 vaccination. Source of these receptors: a human donor who received a COVID-19 vaccine. The CDR3 runs from the conserved cysteine through the conserved F or W. The D gene is left open where the match is weak. Size is stated for part of the rows, as once, few or many counts, or as a class when the clone is expanded.

j_call: TRBJ1-2; d_call: TRBD1; clone_size: -; v_call: TRBV7-2; cdr3_nt: TGTGCCAGCAGCTTAGTTCGTTACAGGGGTTTAGGCTACACCTTC; cdr3_aa: CASSLVRYRGLGYTF
j_call: TRBJ1-4; d_call: TRBD1; clone_size: -; v_call: TRBV6-5; cdr3_nt: TGTGCCAGCAGAGACCTGACAGGGGATAATGAAAAACTGTTTTTT; cdr3_aa: CASRDLTGDNEKLFF
j_call: TRBJ1-2; d_call: TRBD1; clone_size: -; v_call: TRBV6-5; cdr3_nt: TGTGCCACCCGACAGGGAGGGAACTATGGCTACACCTTC; cdr3_aa: CATRQGGNYGYTF
j_call: TRBJ2-1; d_call: -; clone_size: -; v_call: TRBV11-3; cdr3_nt: TGTGCCAGCAGCTTTACAGCCTTAGGCAATGAGCAGTTCTTC; cdr3_aa: CASSFTALGNEQFF
j_call: TRBJ1-5; d_call: -; clone_size: -; v_call: TRBV7-8; cdr3_nt: TGTGCCAGCAGCTTGGAAGGGACTCAGCCCCAGCATTTT; cdr3_aa: CASSLEGTQPQHF
j_call: TRBJ1-4; d_call: -; clone_size: -; v_call: TRBV4-2; cdr3_nt: TGTGCCAGCAGCCAAGACGGTGGAACATTTAATGAAAAACTGTTTTTT; cdr3_aa: CASSQDGGTFNEKLFF
j_call: TRBJ2-3; d_call: -; clone_size: -; v_call: TRBV5-4; cdr3_nt: TGTGCCAGCAGTCCCCAGGGGACAGATACGCAGTATTTT; cdr3_aa: CASSPQGTDTQYF
j_call: TRBJ1-1; d_call: -; clone_size: few; v_call: TRBV2; cdr3_nt: TGTGCCAGCAGTGAAGCGGGGACTGAAGCTTTCTTT; cdr3_aa: CASSEAGTEAFF
j_call: TRBJ1-1; d_call: -; clone_size: -; v_call: TRBV24-1; cdr3_nt: TGTGCCACCAGGGACGTTGGAGGGAACACTGAAGCTTTCTTT; cdr3_aa: CATRDVGGNTEAFF
j_call: TRBJ1-5; d_call: -; clone_size: -; v_call: TRBV24-1; cdr3_nt: TGTGCCACCAGTGACCGGGACGTCAATCAGCCCCAGCATTTT; cdr3_aa: CATSDRDVNQPQHF
j_call: TRBJ2-5; d_call: -; clone_size: once; v_call: TRBV3-1/TRBV3-2; cdr3_nt: TGTGCCAGCAGCCAACAGCCAGAGACCCAGTACTTC; cdr3_aa: CASSQQPETQYF
j_call: TRBJ1-5; d_call: TRBD1; clone_size: -; v_call: TRBV24-1; cdr3_nt: TGTGCCACCAGTGACTCCGGGACAGGGGGCATGGATCAGCCCCAGCATTTT; cdr3_aa: CATSDSGTGGMDQPQHF
j_call: TRBJ1-3; d_call: TRBD1; clone_size: -; v_call: TRBV19; cdr3_nt: TGTGCCAGTAGCGACAGGGGGTTCGGAAACACCATATATTTT; cdr3_aa: CASSDRGFGNTIYF
j_call: TRBJ2-3; d_call: TRBD1; clone_size: -; v_call: TRBV6-5; cdr3_nt: TGTGCCAGCAGACAGGGGGCTCTGTCAGATACGCAGTATTTT; cdr3_aa: CASRQGALSDTQYF
j_call: TRBJ1-2; d_call: -; clone_size: -; v_call: TRBV20-1; cdr3_nt: TGCAGTGCCAGAGGGGTTGCTGGCTACACCTTC; cdr3_aa: CSARGVAGYTF
j_call: TRBJ2-1; d_call: TRBD2; clone_size: -; v_call: TRBV5-1; cdr3_nt: TGCGCCAGCAGCCCGGTCCCGGGACTAGCGGGGGGATCCTACAATGAGCAGTTCTTC; cdr3_aa: CASSPVPGLAGGSYNEQFF
j_call: TRBJ2-3; d_call: TRBD2; clone_size: -; v_call: TRBV24-1; cdr3_nt: TGTGCCACCAGTGCCAAATGGGGACTAGCGGCCACAGATACGCAGTATTTT; cdr3_aa: CATSAKWGLAATDTQYF
j_call: TRBJ1-5; d_call: -; clone_size: once; v_call: TRBV5-5; cdr3_nt: TGTGCCAGCAGCTTTACAGGGAACAATCAGCCCCAGCATTTT; cdr3_aa: CASSFTGNNQPQHF
j_call: TRBJ1-2; d_call: -; clone_size: -; v_call: TRBV30; cdr3_nt: TGTGCCTGGGGTCGGACACAAAACTATGGCTACACCTTC; cdr3_aa: CAWGRTQNYGYTF
j_call: TRBJ1-5; d_call: -; clone_size: -; v_call: TRBV5-5; cdr3_nt: TGTGCCAGCAGCTTGGTGGCAGGCCTTAGCAATCAGCCCCAGCATTTT; cdr3_aa: CASSLVAGLSNQPQHF
j_call: TRBJ2-5; d_call: -; clone_size: -; v_call: TRBV7-2; cdr3_nt: TGTGCCAGCAGCATCCTTGAAGAGACCCAGTACTTC; cdr3_aa: CASSILEETQYF
j_call: TRBJ1-2; d_call: TRBD1; clone_size: -; v_call: TRBV19; cdr3_nt: TGTGCCAGTAGCCCGGGACAGGGCCCCAACTATGGCTACACCTTC; cdr3_aa: CASSPGQGPNYGYTF
j_call: TRBJ1-2; d_call: TRBD1; clone_size: -; v_call: TRBV6-5; cdr3_nt: TGTGCCAGCACCGCCGGGACAGTCTATGGCTACACCTTC; cdr3_aa: CASTAGTVYGYTF
j_call: TRBJ2-3; d_call: -; clone_size: -; v_call: TRBV2; cdr3_nt: TGTGCCACCGGAGGATTTCGAACAGATACGCAGTATTTT; cdr3_aa: CATGGFRTDTQYF
j_call: TRBJ2-1; d_call: -; clone_size: -; v_call: TRBV5-1; cdr3_nt: TGCGCCAGCCGCCCTGATACCGGAAATCACAATGAGCAGTTCTTC; cdr3_aa: CASRPDTGNHNEQFF
j_call: TRBJ1-6; d_call: -; clone_size: few; v_call: TRBV5-1; cdr3_nt: TGCGCCAGCAGCTCGGGACTTCGGCAGGATTCACCCCTCCACTTT; cdr3_aa: CASSSGLRQDSPLHF
j_call: TRBJ2-3; d_call: TRBD2; clone_size: once; v_call: TRBV30; cdr3_nt: TGTGCCTGTACGCCGGGGGGGACGCAGTATTTT; cdr3_aa: CACTPGGTQYF
j_call: TRBJ1-6; d_call: -; clone_size: -; v_call: TRBV9; cdr3_nt: TGTGCCAGCAGCGTAGGGACGCCGGGTTCACCCCTCCACTTT; cdr3_aa: CASSVGTPGSPLHF
j_call: TRBJ2-4; d_call: -; clone_size: -; v_call: TRBV7-2; cdr3_nt: TGTGCCAGCAGCCCCGGCGGTAGTGTCGACATTCAGTACTTC; cdr3_aa: CASSPGGSVDIQYF
j_call: TRBJ2-3; d_call: -; clone_size: -; v_call: TRBV19; cdr3_nt: TGTGCCAGTAGGAGGACAGTTACCACAGATACGCAGTATTTT; cdr3_aa: CASRRTVTTDTQYF
j_call: TRBJ2-2; d_call: -; clone_size: -; v_call: TRBV10-1; cdr3_nt: TGCGCCAGCAGTGAGTCGGGGGTCCCCAGGGAGCTGTTTTTT; cdr3_aa: CASSESGVPRELFF